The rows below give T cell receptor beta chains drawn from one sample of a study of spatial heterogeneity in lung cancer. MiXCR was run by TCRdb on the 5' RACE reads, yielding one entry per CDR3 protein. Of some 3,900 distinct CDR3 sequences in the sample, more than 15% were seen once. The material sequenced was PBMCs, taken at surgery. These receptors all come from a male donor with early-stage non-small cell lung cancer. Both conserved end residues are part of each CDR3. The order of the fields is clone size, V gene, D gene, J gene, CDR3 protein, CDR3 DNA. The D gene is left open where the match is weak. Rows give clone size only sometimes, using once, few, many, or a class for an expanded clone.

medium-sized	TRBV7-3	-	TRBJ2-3	CASSPSRVSTDTQYF	TGTGCCAGCAGCCCCAGCAGGGTTAGCACAGATACGCAGTATTTT
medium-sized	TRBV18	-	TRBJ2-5	CASSPFGGANRKTQYF	TGTGCCAGCTCACCATTCGGGGGCGCTAATAGGAAGACCCAGTACTTC
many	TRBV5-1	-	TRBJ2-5	CASSSYRGGETQYF	TGCGCCAGCAGCTCCTACAGGGGAGGGGAGACCCAGTACTTC
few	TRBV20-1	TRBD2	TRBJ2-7	CSAGKLAGYSYEQYF	TGCAGTGCAGGCAAACTAGCGGGGTACTCCTACGAGCAGTACTTC
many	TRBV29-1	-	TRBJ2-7	CSVLGTGHYEQYF	TGCAGCGTCCTCGGGACTGGCCACTACGAGCAGTACTTC
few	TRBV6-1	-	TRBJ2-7	CASSAGDGGYEQYF	TGTGCCAGCAGTGCAGGGGACGGAGGCTACGAGCAGTACTTC
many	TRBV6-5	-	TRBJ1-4	CASKVREVNEKLFF	TGTGCCAGCAAAGTCAGGGAGGTGAATGAAAAACTGTTTTTT
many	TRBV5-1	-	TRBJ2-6	CASSPLTTGANVLTF	TGCGCCAGCAGTCCACTTACGACTGGGGCCAACGTCCTGACTTTC
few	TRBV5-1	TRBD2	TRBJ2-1	CASSLFALAGRGEQFF	TGCGCCAGCAGCTTGTTTGCCCTAGCGGGACGTGGTGAGCAGTTCTTC
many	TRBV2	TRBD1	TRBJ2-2	CASSDWTGGLAGELFF	TGTGCCAGCAGTGACTGGACAGGGGGCCTCGCCGGGGAGCTGTTTTTT
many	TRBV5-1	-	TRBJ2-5	CASSAQETQYF	TGCGCCAGCAGCGCTCAAGAGACCCAGTACTTC
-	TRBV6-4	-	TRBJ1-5	CASSDSIQAIGDRPQHF	TGTGCCAGTAGTGACTCGATCCAGGCCATAGGGGATCGGCCCCAGCATTTT
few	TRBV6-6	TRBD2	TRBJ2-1	CASTGGLAGPNEQFF	TGTGCCAGCACGGGAGGACTAGCAGGTCCCAATGAGCAGTTCTTC
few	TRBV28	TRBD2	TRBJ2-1	CASSPQREINEQFF	TGTGCCAGCAGCCCGCAGCGGGAGATCAATGAGCAGTTCTTC
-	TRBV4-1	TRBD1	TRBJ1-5	CASSQETGVNQPQHF	TGCGCCAGCAGCCAGGAGACAGGGGTCAATCAGCCCCAGCATTTT
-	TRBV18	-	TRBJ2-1	CASSAGRNLNEQFF	TGTGCCAGCTCAGCGGGACGGAACCTCAATGAGCAGTTCTTC
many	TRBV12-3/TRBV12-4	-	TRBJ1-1	CASSLRTENTEAFF	TGTGCCAGCAGTCTCCGGACAGAGAACACTGAAGCTTTCTTT
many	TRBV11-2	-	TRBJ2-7	CASSLGVASEQYF	TGTGCCAGCAGCTTAGGTGTAGCAAGCGAGCAGTACTTC
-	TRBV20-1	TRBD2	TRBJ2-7	CSATRELAGVYEQYF	TGCAGTGCTACTCGCGAGCTAGCGGGAGTTTACGAGCAGTACTTC
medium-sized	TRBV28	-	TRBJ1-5	CASQNRGNQPQHF	TGTGCCAGCCAGAACAGGGGCAATCAGCCCCAGCATTTT
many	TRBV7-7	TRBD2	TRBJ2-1	CASSQGLAGGFDEQFF	TGTGCCAGCAGCCAGGGACTAGCGGGAGGTTTCGATGAGCAGTTCTTC
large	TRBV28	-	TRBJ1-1	CASSLIREGETEAFF	TGTGCCAGCAGTCTCATACGCGAGGGGGAAACTGAAGCTTTCTTT
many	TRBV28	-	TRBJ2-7	CASSFLGGREDSEQYF	TGTGCCAGCAGTTTCCTGGGGGGCAGGGAGGACTCCGAGCAGTACTTC
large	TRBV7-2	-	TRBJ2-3	CASSMADSDTQYF	TGTGCCAGCAGCATGGCAGACTCAGATACGCAGTATTTT
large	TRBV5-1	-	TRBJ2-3	CASSPRGATTDTQYF	TGCGCCAGCAGCCCCCGGGGGGCCACCACAGATACGCAGTATTTT
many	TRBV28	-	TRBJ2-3	CASRLGGRTQYF	TGTGCCAGCAGGCTGGGCGGGCGGACGCAGTATTTT
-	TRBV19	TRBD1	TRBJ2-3	CASSPEGQAFTDTQYF	TGTGCCAGTAGTCCGGAAGGACAGGCTTTCACAGATACGCAGTATTTT
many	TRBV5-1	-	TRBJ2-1	CASSLGRLAYNEQFF	TGCGCCAGCAGCTTGGGTAGGCTAGCCTACAATGAGCAGTTCTTC
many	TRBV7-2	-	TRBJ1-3	CASSLYGNTIYF	TGTGCCAGCAGCTTATATGGAAACACCATATATTTT
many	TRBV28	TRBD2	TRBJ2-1	CASSVAGGPVKEQFF	TGTGCCAGCAGTGTCGCGGGAGGCCCGGTGAAGGAGCAGTTCTTC
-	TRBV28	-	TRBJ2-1	CASSPGGAPRNEQFF	TGTGCCAGCAGTCCCGGTGGGGCCCCAAGGAATGAGCAGTTCTTC
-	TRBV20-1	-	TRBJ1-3	CSAREGPLTGNTIYF	TGCAGTGCTAGAGAGGGACCCCTGACTGGAAACACCATATATTTT
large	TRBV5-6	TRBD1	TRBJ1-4	CASSYGQGHEKLFF	TGTGCCAGCAGCTATGGACAGGGCCACGAAAAACTGTTTTTT
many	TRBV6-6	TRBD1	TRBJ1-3	CASSYSTGARGNTIYF	TGTGCCAGCAGTTACTCGACAGGGGCGCGTGGAAACACCATATATTTT
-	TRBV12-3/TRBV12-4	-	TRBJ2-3	CASLVYSSDTQYF	TGTGCCAGTTTGGTGTATAGTAGCGATACGCAGTATTTT
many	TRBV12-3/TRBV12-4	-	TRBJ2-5	CASSLGGVQETQYF	TGTGCCAGCAGTTTAGGAGGGGTACAAGAGACCCAGTACTTC
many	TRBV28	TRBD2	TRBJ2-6	CASSLLAGTLSGANVLTF	TGTGCCAGCAGTTTACTAGCGGGAACCCTTTCTGGGGCCAACGTCCTGACTTTC
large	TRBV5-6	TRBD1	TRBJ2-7	CASSFPGQTYEQYF	TGTGCCAGCAGCTTCCCGGGACAGACCTACGAGCAGTACTTC
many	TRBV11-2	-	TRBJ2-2	CASSLESTDEELFF	TGTGCCAGCAGCTTAGAGAGTACGGACGAGGAGCTGTTTTTT
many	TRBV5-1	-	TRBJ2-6	CASSPPSGVPGANVLTF	TGCGCCAGCAGCCCCCCGTCAGGGGTGCCTGGGGCCAACGTCCTGACTTTC
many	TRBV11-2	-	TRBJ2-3	CASTSSYRDTQYF	TGTGCCAGCACTTCCTCCTACCGGGATACGCAGTATTTT
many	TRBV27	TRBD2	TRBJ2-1	CASSPYGGGYNEQFF	TGTGCCAGCAGCCCCTATGGGGGAGGGTACAATGAGCAGTTCTTC
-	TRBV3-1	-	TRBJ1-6	CASSQDHGASNSPLHF	TGTGCCAGCAGCCAAGATCATGGGGCAAGTAATTCACCCCTCCACTTT
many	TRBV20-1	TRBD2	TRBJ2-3	CSARRLASTDTQYF	TGCAGTGCTAGGAGACTAGCCTCCACAGATACGCAGTATTTT
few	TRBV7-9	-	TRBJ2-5	CASSQGLFLKQETQYF	TGTGCCAGCAGCCAAGGACTATTCCTTAAACAAGAGACCCAGTACTTC
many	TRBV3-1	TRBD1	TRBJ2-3	CASSRTGSADTQYF	TGTGCCAGCAGCCGGACAGGGAGCGCAGATACGCAGTATTTT
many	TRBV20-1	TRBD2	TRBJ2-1	CSARGREGWSEQFF	TGCAGTGCTAGAGGGCGGGAGGGCTGGAGTGAGCAGTTCTTC
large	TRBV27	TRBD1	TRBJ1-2	CASSSGTGSKGYTF	TGTGCCAGCAGTTCCGGGACAGGTTCGAAAGGCTACACCTTC
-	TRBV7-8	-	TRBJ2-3	CASMLSTGGTDTQYF	TGTGCCAGCATGTTGTCCACCGGCGGCACAGATACGCAGTATTTT
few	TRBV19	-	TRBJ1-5	CASDTAEGQPQHF	TGTGCCAGTGATACAGCGGAGGGACAGCCCCAGCATTTT
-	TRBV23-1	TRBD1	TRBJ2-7	CASSQQKGQGLYEQYF	TGCGCCAGCAGTCAACAGAAAGGACAGGGGCTATACGAGCAGTACTTC
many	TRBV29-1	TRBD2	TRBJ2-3	CSLSRGLATDTQYF	TGCAGCCTCTCCCGCGGACTAGCTACAGATACGCAGTATTTT
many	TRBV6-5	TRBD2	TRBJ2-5	CASTPAIAGVETQYF	TGTGCCAGCACCCCTGCCATAGCGGGAGTAGAGACCCAGTACTTC